The present TCR beta chain was sequenced within a study of T cell responses to AZD1222 COVID-19 vaccine. As for the study in general: Pooled together were second doses at about 4 or about 12 weeks.

Data came from immunoSEQ multiplex PCR; TCRdb stores just in-frame clones and leaves some out. Among around 100,000 clones listed, around nine tenths were seen once. V lost 4 bases and J lost 0; bases outside the gene matches: 6. From germline, CDR1 is MNHEY and CDR2 SVGEGT. This CDR3 spans 17 amino acids. The genes are TRBV6-2 or TRBV6-3 and TRBJ2-2, with 9 bases aligning to TRBD1. Material: peripheral blood, obtained on day 0 of AZD1222 vaccination. This TCR was sampled from an adult in good health. Here the CDR3 reads CASSFPGTGPNTGELFF. The CDR3 DNA follows: TGTGCCAGCAGTTTCCCGGGGACAGGGCCGAACACCGGGGAGCTGTTTTTT.